This T cell receptor beta chain was obtained from a study of blood T cell repertoires in COVID-19. The germline gives CDR1 LNHDA, CDR2 SQIVND (reference sequence). The CDR3 totals 18 residues. Trimming stripped 5 bases from V and 4 bases from J, with 21 bases between. Some clones are missing from TCRdb's copy, which holds only in-frame ones; the method was immunoSEQ multiplex PCR. The sample includes roughly 83,000 clones, around 90% of them seen just once. The sequenced material came from peripheral blood. The chain links TRBV19 to TRBJ2-6; D is possibly TRBD1 (6 bases). The sequence was collected from a man older than 75 with active or convalescent COVID-19. CDR3 sequence (DNA): TGTGCCAGTAGTCTCGCGATACAGGGTAGGGCAGGGGCCAACGTCCTGACTTTC. It translates to CASSLAIQGRAGANVLTF.